This entry lists 14 T cell receptor beta chains sequenced from one sample in a study of blood T cell repertoires in COVID-19. The protocol was immunoSEQ multiplex PCR, while the TCRdb copy is restricted to in-frame clones and leaves out a portion. The sample shows around 380,000 clones, roughly 86% of them seen only once. Sequences were obtained from PBMCs or T cells enriched from blood (not recorded which). The receptor source for this set is a man aged 25 to 40 who had recovered from COVID-19.

The gene calls are TRBV14 and TRBJ1-2; the match to TRBD1 covers 8 bases. This CDR3 region has 15 residues. The ends lost 0 bases at V and 6 bases at J; junction bases unmatched: 6. The germline gives CDR1 SGHDN, CDR2 FVKESK. CDR3 DNA: TGTGCCAGCAGCCAAGATAGTTCAGGGGGCCATGGCTACACCTTC. Its translation: CASSQDSSGGHGYTF.

This clone was counted a single time. Germline is not matched at one junction end, which may reflect a read error. J is TRBJ2-7 and V is TRBV7-2, with 8 nucleotides matching TRBD1. The germline gives CDR1 SGHTA, CDR2 FQGNSA. The CDR3 runs 15 residues. CDR3 sequence: CANSLRDRSNYEQYF. The CDR3 DNA reads as TGTGCCAACAGCTTACGGGACAGGAGTAACTACGAGCAGTACTTC.

V is TRBV10-2 and J is TRBJ1-1; 7 bases match TRBD1. The CDR3 is made up of 13 amino acids. Germline CDR1 WSHSY, CDR2 SAAADI. With 3 bases clipped from V and 5 bases from J, the junction kept 3 bases outside the gene matches. The CDR3 loop is CASSEQGPTEAFF. The DNA for the CDR3 is TGCGCCAGCAGTGAACAGGGGCCGACTGAAGCTTTCTTT.

The chain carries TRBV6-6 and TRBJ2-7, with D uncertain. The V and J ends lost 6 bases and 2 bases respectively, with 5 bases between them. The germline gives CDR1 MNHNY, CDR2 SVGAGI (reference sequence). The CDR3 consists of 11 residues. The CDR3 here is CASSSTYEQYF. The CDR3 DNA follows: TGTGCCAGCAGCTCTACCTACGAGCAGTACTTC.

The chain uses TRBV15 and TRBJ1-5; 7 nucleotides agree with TRBD1. The V gene end was trimmed by 1 base and the J gene end by 2 bases; junction bases not matched to a gene: 8. Germline V gene sequence: CDR1 LNHNV, CDR2 YYDKDF (reference sequence). The CDR3 length is 17 residues. CDR3 in DNA: TGTGCCACCAGCAGAGGAGACAGGGACGGAGGCAATCAGCCCCAGCATTTT. Amino acids: CATSRGDRDGGNQPQHF.

The chain is built from TRBV19 and TRBJ1-2; tentative D call: TRBD1 (6 bases). This CDR3 region has 9 residues. Trimming took 11 bases from V and 7 from J, leaving 8 bases between them. The germline V gene encodes CDR1 LNHDA and CDR2 SQIVND (reference sequence). DNA of the CDR3: TGTGCCTGCAGGGGTGGCTACACCTTC. Its translation is CACRGGYTF.

The gene calls are TRBV27 and TRBJ1-5; TRBD1 matches at 7 bases. Germline CDR1 is MNHEY and CDR2 is SMNVEV (reference sequence). The CDR3 is made up of 15 amino acids. The V segment lost 0 bases and the J segment 7 bases; nucleotides outside the gene matches: 6. DNA for the CDR3: TGTGCCAGCAGTTTATCGACAGGGACCTGGCAGCCCCAGCATTTT. It yields the protein CASSLSTGTWQPQHF.

The chain carries TRBV6-5 and TRBJ2-5, with 11 bases that match TRBD2. Germline CDR1 reads MNHEY; CDR2 reads SVGAGI. CDR3 length: 16 amino acids. The V segment lost 2 bases and the J segment 5 bases; nucleotides outside the gene matches: 7. The CDR3 loop is CASSYGLAGGWETQYF. CDR3 coding DNA: TGTGCCAGCAGTTACGGCCTAGCGGGGGGTTGGGAGACCCAGTACTTC.

V usage is TRBV30 and J usage is TRBJ1-2; no firm D call. CDR3 length: 14 residues. Germline CDR1 GTSNPN, CDR2 SVGIG (reference sequence). V was clipped by 4 bases and J by 4 bases, with 16 bases between them. CDR3 nucleotides: TGTGCCTGGAAAAGGAGGGAGCTGGTCTATGGCTACACCTTC. The encoded protein is CAWKRRELVYGYTF.

The rearrangement uses TRBV30 and TRBJ1-1; possibly TRBD1 for D (5 bases). CDR1 and CDR2 (germline): GTSNPN, SVGIG (reference sequence). The CDR3 spans 11 residues. V was pared by 5 bases and J by 1 base, with 5 bases between. CDR3 nucleotide sequence: TGTGCCTGGGGACAGAACACTGAAGCTTTCTTT. This sequence encodes CAWGQNTEAFF.

This chain links TRBV18 with TRBJ1-4; TRBD1 is a possible D gene (5 bases). The CDR3 is 13 residues long. Germline CDR1 KGHSH, CDR2 LQKENI. Trimming cost V 4 bases and J 8 bases, with 11 bases left between them. CDR3 coding DNA: TGTGCCAGCTCACGGCAGGGCCCCGAAAAACTGTTTTTT. This sequence encodes CASSRQGPEKLFF.

The J gene is TRBJ1-1, the V gene TRBV5-1; TRBD1 might be the D (5 bases). The V end lost 0 bases, the J end lost 8 bases, and 14 bases lay between the germline ends. The CDR3 is made up of 14 amino acids. Germline V gene data show CDR1 as SGHRS and CDR2 as YFSETQ. The CDR3 DNA reads TGCGCCAGCAGCTTGGACAGGCCCTTGGGGGAAGCTTTCTTT. Translating it yields CASSLDRPLGEAFF.

The chain's CDR3 is CASSPGQGVDGYTF. CDR3 coding DNA: TGTGCCAGCAGCCCGGGACAGGGAGTGGATGGCTACACCTTC. The rearrangement links TRBV5-6 to TRBJ1-2, with 9 bases fitting TRBD1. The CDR3 consists of 14 residues. The junction had 7 bases not matched to a gene; V was cut back by 4 bases and J by 6 bases. Looked up from germline, CDR1 is SGHDT and CDR2 is YYEEEE.

Points on this clone: At the DNA level, this CDR3 is encoded by other sequences in the same sample as well. J is TRBJ2-7 and V is TRBV5-1, with 9 positions matching TRBD1. J gave up 6 bases and V 5 bases, and 6 bases lay outside the gene matches. The CDR3 extends over 13 amino acids. Germline CDR1 reads SGHRS; CDR2 reads YFSETQ. The CDR3 protein is CASRTGTGPEQYF. The CDR3 DNA reads as TGCGCCAGCAGGACCGGGACAGGGCCCGAGCAGTACTTC.